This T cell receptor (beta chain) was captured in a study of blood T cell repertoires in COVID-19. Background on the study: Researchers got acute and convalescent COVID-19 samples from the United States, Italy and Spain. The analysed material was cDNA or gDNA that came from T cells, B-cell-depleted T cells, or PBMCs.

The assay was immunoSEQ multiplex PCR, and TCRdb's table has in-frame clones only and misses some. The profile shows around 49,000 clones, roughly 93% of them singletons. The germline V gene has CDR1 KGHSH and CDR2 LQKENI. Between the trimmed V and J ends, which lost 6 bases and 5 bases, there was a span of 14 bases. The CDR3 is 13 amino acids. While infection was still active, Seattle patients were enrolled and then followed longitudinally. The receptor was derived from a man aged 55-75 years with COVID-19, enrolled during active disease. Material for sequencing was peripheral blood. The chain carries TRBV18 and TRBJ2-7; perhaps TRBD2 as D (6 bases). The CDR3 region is CASSRDSRDEQYF. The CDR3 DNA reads TGTGCCAGCTCTCGGGACTCCCGGGACGAGCAGTACTTC.